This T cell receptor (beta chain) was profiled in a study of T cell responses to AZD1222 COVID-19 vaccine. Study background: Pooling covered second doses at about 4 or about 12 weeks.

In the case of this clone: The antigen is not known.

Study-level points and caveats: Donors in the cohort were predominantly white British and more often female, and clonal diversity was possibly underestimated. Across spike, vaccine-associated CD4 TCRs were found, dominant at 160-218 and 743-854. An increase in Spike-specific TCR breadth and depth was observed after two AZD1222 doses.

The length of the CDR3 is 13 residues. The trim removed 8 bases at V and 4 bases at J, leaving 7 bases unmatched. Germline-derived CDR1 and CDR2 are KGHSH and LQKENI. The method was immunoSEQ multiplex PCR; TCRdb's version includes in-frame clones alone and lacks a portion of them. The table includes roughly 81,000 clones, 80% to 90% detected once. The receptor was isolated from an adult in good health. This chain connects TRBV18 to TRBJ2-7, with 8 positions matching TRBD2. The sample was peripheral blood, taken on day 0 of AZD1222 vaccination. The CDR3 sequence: CASRLGLAYEQYF. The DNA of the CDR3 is TGTGCCAGCCGTCTCGGACTAGCTTACGAGCAGTACTTC. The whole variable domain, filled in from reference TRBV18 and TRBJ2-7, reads NAGVMQNPRHLVRRRGQEARLRCSPMKGHSHVYWYRQLPEEGLKFMVYLQKENIIDESGMPKERFSAEFPKEGPSILRIQQVVRGDSAAYFCASRLGLAYEQYFGPGTRLTVT.